This TCR beta chain is drawn from a study of blood T cell repertoires in COVID-19. Study-wide context: Acute-phase and convalescent COVID-19 samples originated in the United States, Italy and Spain.

Data came from immunoSEQ multiplex PCR; TCRdb stores just in-frame clones and leaves some out. The table lists about 380,000 clones, approximately 87% of them singletons. Germline V lookup: CDR1 ENHRY, CDR2 SYGVKD. There are 14 residues in the CDR3. V shed 2 bases and J 4 bases; nucleotides not matched to a gene: 2. This TCR derives from a man aged 30-40 years who had recovered from COVID-19. The sequencing sample was made of PBMCs or T cells enriched from blood (not recorded which). This chain connects TRBV10-3 to TRBJ1-1; the match to TRBD1 covers 9 bases. The CDR3 bases are TGTGCCATCAGTGAGGGACAGGGGATCACTGAAGCTTTCTTT. Protein sequence: CAISEGQGITEAFF.